This TCR beta chain originates from a study of human T cells and chemical hapten exposure. Across the whole study: Among samples, TCR yields varied mainly because of small differences in pooled library volume.

Unfractionated whole blood served as the source for total RNA extraction. Single cDNA molecules in the library carried unique molecular identifiers attached during preparation. Per the original methods: Counting gave a median of 95,638 TCRs per sample, with values ranging from about 20,000 to 750,000. One entry per CDR3 protein, called by TCRdb with MiXCR from the 5' RACE reads. These V and J calls derive from TCRdb rather than the authors' analysis. The top ten hold approximately 1.4% of the sample, which has about 140,000 distinct CDR3 sequences, about 4.3% seen once. This clonotype was seen more than once but under ten times. The antigen is unknown. Deletions cut 6 bases from V and 4 bases from J, with 18 bases between. This CDR3 contains 15 residues. Overall study findings and caveats: The study found that DPC sensitization did not change TCRs above 1 in 1000 frequency.

The sequence came from a female donor in good health. The gene calls are TRBV12-3 or TRBV12-4 and TRBJ2-5; D might be TRBD1 (6 bases). The CDR3 reads CASSPDSDGPETQYF. CDR3 coding DNA: TGTGCCAGCAGCCCGGACAGCGATGGGCCAGAGACCCAGTACTTC.